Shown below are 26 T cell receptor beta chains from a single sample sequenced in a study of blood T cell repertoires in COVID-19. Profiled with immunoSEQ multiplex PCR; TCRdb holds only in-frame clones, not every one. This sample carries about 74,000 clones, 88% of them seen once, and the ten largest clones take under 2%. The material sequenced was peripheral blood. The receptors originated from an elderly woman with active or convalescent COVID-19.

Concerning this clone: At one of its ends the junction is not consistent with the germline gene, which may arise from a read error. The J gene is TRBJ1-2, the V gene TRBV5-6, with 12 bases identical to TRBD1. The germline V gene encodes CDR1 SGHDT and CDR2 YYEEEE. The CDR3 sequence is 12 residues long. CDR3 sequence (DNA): TGTGCCAGCAGCTTTGGGGACAGGGGGCGAAGTTTC. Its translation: CASSFGDRGRSF.

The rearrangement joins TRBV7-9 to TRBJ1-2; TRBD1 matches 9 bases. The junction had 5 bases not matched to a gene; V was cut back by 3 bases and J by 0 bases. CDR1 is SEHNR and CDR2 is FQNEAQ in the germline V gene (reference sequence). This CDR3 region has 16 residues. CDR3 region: CASSFAGDRANYGYTF. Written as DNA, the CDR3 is TGTGCCAGCAGCTTCGCGGGGGACAGGGCTAACTATGGCTACACCTTC.

CDR3 amino acids: CASSQDGGGLAFETQYF. The CDR3 coding sequence is TGCGCCAGCAGCCAAGATGGAGGGGGACTAGCATTCGAGACCCAGTACTTC. The gene calls are TRBV4-1 and TRBJ2-5; TRBD2 aligns across 9 bases. Trimming removed 0 bases from V and 5 bases from J; junction bases left unmatched: 10. This CDR3 is built from 17 residues. Per the germline V gene, CDR1 is MGHRA and CDR2 is YSYEKL.

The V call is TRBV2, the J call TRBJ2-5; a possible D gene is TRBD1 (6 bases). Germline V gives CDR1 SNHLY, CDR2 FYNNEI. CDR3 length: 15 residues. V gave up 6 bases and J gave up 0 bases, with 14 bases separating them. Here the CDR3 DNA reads TGTGCCAGCAGGCCGGACAGCACGTACCAAGAGACCCAGTACTTC. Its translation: CASRPDSTYQETQYF. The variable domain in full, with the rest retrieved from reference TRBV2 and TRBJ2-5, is EPEVTQTPSHQVTQMGQEVILRCVPISNHLYFYWYRQILGQKVEFLVSFYNNEISEKSEIFDDQFSVERPDGSNFTLKIRSTKLEDSAMYFCASRPDSTYQETQYFGPGTRLLVL.

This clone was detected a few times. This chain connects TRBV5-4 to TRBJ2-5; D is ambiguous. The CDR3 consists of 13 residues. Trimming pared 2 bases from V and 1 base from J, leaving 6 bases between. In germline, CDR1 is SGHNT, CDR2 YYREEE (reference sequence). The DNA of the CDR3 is TGTGCCAGCAGCTTAGATAGCCAAGAGACCCAGTACTTC. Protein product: CASSLDSQETQYF.

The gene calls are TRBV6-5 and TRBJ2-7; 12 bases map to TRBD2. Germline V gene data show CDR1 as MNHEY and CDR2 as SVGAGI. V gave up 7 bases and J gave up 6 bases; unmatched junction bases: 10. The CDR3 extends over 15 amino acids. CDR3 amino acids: CASTNDLAGGREQYF. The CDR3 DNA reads TGTGCCAGCACTAACGACCTAGCGGGGGGGCGCGAGCAGTACTTC.

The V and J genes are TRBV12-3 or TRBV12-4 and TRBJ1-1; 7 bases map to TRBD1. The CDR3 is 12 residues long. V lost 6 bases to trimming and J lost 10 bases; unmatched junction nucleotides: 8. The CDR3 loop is CASSPQGVTAFF. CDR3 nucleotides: TGTGCCAGCAGCCCGCAGGGGGTGACAGCTTTCTTT.

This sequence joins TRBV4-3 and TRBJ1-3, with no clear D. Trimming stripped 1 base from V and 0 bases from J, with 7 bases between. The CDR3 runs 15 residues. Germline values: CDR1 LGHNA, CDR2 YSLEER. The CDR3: CASSQGGSSGNTIYF. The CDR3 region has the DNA TGCGCCAGCAGCCAAGGAGGGAGCTCTGGAAACACCATATATTTT.

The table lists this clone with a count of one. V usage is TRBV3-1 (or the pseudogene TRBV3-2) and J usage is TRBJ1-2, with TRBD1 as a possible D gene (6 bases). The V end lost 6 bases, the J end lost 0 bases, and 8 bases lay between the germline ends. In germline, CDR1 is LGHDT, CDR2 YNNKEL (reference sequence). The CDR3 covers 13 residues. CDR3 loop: CASSHRANYGYTF. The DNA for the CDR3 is TGTGCCAGCAGTCACAGGGCTAACTATGGCTACACCTTC.

CDR3 protein: CASSPHRGKTNEKLFF. The DNA for the CDR3 is TGTGCCAGCAGCCCGCACAGGGGGAAAACTAATGAAAAACTGTTTTTT. The V gene is TRBV7-8, the J gene TRBJ1-4; 8 nucleotides match TRBD1. The germline CDR1 and CDR2 sequences are SGHVS and FQNEAQ. CDR3 size: 16 residues. V was pared by 5 bases and J by 1 base, with 6 bases of the junction left unmatched. The full variable domain, its missing parts supplied by reference TRBV7-8 and TRBJ1-4, is GAGVSQSPRYKVAKRGQDVALRCDPISGHVSLFWYQQALGQGPEFLTYFQNEAQLDKSGLPSDRFFAERPEGSVSTLKIQRTQQEDSAVYLCASSPHRGKTNEKLFFGSGTQLSVL.

CDR3 residues: CASSFSGGLNTGELFF. The CDR3 coding sequence is TGCGCCAGCAGCTTCTCAGGGGGCCTGAACACCGGGGAGCTGTTTTTT. The chain links TRBV5-1 to TRBJ2-2; 8 bases map to TRBD1. The ends lost 2 bases at V and 1 base at J; junction bases unmatched: 4. Germline V gene sequence: CDR1 SGHRS, CDR2 YFSETQ. The CDR3 loop spans 16 amino acids.

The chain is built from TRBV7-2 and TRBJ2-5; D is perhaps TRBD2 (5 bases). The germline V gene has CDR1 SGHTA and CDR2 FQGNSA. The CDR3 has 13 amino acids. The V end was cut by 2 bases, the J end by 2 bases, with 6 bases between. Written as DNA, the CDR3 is TGTGCCAGCAGCTTATCGGGACAAGAGACCCAGTACTTC. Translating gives CASSLSGQETQYF.

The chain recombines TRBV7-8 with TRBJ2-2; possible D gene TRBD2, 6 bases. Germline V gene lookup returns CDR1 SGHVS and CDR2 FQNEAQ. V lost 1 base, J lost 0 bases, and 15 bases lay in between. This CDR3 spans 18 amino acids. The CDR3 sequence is CASSLEGREAANTGELFF. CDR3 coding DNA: TGTGCCAGCAGCTTAGAGGGCAGGGAGGCGGCGAACACCGGGGAGCTGTTTTTT.

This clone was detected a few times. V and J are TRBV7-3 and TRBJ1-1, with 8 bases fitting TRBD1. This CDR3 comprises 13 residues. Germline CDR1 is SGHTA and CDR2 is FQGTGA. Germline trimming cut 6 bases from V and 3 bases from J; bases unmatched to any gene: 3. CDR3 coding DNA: TGTGCCAGCAGTCAGGGGGCTTACACTGAAGCTTTCTTT. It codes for CASSQGAYTEAFF.

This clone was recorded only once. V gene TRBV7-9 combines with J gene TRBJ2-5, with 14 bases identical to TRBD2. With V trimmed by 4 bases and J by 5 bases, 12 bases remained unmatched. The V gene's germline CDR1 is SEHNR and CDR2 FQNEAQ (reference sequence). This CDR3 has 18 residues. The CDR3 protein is CASSSQGLAGALAETQYF. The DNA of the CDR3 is TGTGCCAGCAGCTCCCAGGGACTAGCGGGGGCCCTTGCGGAGACCCAGTACTTC.

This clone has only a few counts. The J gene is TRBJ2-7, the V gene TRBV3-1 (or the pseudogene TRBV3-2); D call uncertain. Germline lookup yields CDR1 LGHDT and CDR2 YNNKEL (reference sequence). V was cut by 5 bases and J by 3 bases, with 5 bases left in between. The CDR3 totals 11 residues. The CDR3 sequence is CASSTYYEQYF. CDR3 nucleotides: TGTGCCAGCAGCACATACTACGAGCAGTACTTC.

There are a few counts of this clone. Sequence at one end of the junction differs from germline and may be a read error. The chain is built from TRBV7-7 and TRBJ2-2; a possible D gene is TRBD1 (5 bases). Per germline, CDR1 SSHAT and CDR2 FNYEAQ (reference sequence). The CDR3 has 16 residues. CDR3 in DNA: TGTGCTAGCAGCCCAGGGCCAAGGGCGAACACCGGGGAGCTGTTTTTT. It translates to CASSPGPRANTGELFF.

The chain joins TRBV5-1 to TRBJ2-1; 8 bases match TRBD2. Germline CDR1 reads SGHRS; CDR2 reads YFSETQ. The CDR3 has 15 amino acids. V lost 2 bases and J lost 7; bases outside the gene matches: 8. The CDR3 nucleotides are TGCGCCAGCAGCTTCGGGGGGGCCCCCAGGAATGAGCAGTTCTTC. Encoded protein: CASSFGGAPRNEQFF.

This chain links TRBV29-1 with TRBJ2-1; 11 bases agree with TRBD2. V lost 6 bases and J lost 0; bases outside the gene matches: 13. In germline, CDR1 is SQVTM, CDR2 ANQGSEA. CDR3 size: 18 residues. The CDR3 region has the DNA TGCAGCGTAATTGCTAGCGGGAGGATGGCGAGCTCCTACAATGAGCAGTTCTTC. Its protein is CSVIASGRMASSYNEQFF.

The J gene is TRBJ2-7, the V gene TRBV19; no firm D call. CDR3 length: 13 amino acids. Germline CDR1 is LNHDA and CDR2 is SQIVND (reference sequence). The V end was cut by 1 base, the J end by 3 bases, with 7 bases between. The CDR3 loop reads CASSIANSYEQYF. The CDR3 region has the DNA TGTGCCAGTAGTATAGCGAACAGCTACGAGCAGTACTTC.

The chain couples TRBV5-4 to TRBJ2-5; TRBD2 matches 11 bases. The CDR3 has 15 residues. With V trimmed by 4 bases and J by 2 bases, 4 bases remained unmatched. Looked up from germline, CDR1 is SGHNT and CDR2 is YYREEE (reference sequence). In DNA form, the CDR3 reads TGTGCCAGCAGCCCATCTAGCGGGGGGCAAGAGACCCAGTACTTC. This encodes CASSPSSGGQETQYF. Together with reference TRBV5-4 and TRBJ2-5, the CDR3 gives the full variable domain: ETGVTQSPTHLIKTRGQQVTLRCSSQSGHNTVSWYQQALGQGPQFIFQYYREEENGRGNFPPRFSGLQFPNYSSELNVNALELDDSALYLCASSPSSGGQETQYFGPGTRLLVL.

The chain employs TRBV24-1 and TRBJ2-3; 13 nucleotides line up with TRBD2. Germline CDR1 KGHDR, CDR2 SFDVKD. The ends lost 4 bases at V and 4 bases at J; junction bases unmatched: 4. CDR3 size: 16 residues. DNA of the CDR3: TGTGCCACCAGTGACCCGGGACTAGCGGGGTCAGATACGCAGTATTTT. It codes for CATSDPGLAGSDTQYF.

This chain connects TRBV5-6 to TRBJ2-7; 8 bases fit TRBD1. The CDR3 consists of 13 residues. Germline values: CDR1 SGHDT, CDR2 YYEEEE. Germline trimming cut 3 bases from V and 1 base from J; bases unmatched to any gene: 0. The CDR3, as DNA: TGTGCCAGCAGCTGGGACAGGTCCTACGAGCAGTACTTC. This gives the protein CASSWDRSYEQYF.

The CDR3 DNA is TGCAGCGTCAAAACAGGGGATACGCAGTATTTT. This gives the protein CSVKTGDTQYF. This sequence joins TRBV29-1 and TRBJ2-3; possibly TRBD1 for D (6 bases). V was clipped by 6 bases and J by 6 bases, with 10 bases between them. The CDR3 is made up of 11 amino acids. Germline-derived CDR1 and CDR2 are SQVTM and ANQGSEA.

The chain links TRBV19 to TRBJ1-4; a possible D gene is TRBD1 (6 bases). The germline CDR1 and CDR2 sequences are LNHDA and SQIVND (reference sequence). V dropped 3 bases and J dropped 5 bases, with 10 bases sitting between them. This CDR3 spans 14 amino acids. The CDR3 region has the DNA TGTGCCAGTAGTATTCGGCAGGGGAATGAAAAACTGTTTTTT. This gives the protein CASSIRQGNEKLFF. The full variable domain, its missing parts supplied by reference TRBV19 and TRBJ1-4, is DGGITQSPKYLFRKEGQNVTLSCEQNLNHDAMYWYRQDPGQGLRLIYYSQIVNDFQKGDIAEGYSVSREKKESFPLTVTSAQKNPTAFYLCASSIRQGNEKLFFGSGTQLSVL.

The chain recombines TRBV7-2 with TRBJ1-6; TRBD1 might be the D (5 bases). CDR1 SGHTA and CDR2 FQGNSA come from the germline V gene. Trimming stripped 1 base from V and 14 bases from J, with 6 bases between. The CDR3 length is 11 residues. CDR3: CASSLDRSLHF. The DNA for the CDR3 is TGTGCCAGCAGCTTAGACAGGTCCCTCCACTTT.